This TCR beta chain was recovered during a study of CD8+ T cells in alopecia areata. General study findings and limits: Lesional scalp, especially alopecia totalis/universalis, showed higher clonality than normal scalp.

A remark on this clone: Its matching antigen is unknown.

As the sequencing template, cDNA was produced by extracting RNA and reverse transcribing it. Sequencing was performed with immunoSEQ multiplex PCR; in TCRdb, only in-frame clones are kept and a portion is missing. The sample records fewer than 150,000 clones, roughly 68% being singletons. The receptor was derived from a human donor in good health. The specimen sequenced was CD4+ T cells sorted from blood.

In DNA form, the CDR3 reads TGTGCCACCAGCAGGGACAGCCCTACTAACTATGGCTACACCTTC. Translating it yields CATSRDSPTNYGYTF. This chain uses TRBV15 with TRBJ1-2, with a weak D call TRBD1 (6 bases). CDR1 and CDR2 from the germline V gene are LNHNV and YYDKDF (reference sequence). The CDR3 sequence is 15 residues long. Trimming took 3 bases from V and 0 from J, leaving 11 bases between them.